These 19 T cell receptor beta chains were all obtained from the same sample, sequenced in a study of T cell changes during pregnancy in multiple sclerosis. This table comes from immunoSEQ multiplex PCR, and its TCRdb copy is limited to in-frame clones, with some not included. The sample includes some 40,000 clones, roughly 90% seen only once; the top ten take 20% to 30%. Sequencing used CD8+ T cells from peripheral blood mononuclear cells, obtained before pregnancy. These TCRs come from a female donor with multiple sclerosis, enrolled in a pregnancy study.

The V and J genes are TRBV7-9 and TRBJ2-1; 11 positions match TRBD2. Germline CDR1 reads SEHNR; CDR2 reads FQNEAQ (reference sequence). J gave up 0 bases and V 5 bases, and 6 bases lay outside the gene matches. The CDR3 runs to 17 residues. The CDR3 loop is CASSTFSGGASYNEQFF. In DNA form, the CDR3 reads TGTGCCAGCAGCACGTTTAGCGGGGGGGCCTCCTACAATGAGCAGTTCTTC.

This clone appeared once. The CDR3 here is CASSGGGTGGLDTQYF. CDR3 bases: TGTGCCAGCAGTGGGGGCGGGACGGGAGGACTCGATACGCAGTATTTT. The gene calls are TRBV27 and TRBJ2-3; maybe TRBD2 (7 bases). Germline CDR1 reads MNHEY; CDR2 reads SMNVEV (reference sequence). Deletions cut 5 bases from V and 6 bases from J, with 21 bases between. CDR3 length: 16 residues.

The chain couples TRBV5-1 to TRBJ2-1; 8 bases line up with TRBD2. The CDR3 runs to 15 residues. V lost 0 bases, J lost 6 bases, and 5 bases stayed unmatched. The germline gives CDR1 SGHRS, CDR2 YFSETQ. This CDR3 reads CASSLASGGTNEQFF. Here the CDR3 DNA reads TGCGCCAGCAGCTTGGCCAGCGGGGGAACCAATGAGCAGTTCTTC.

The chain is built from TRBV2 and TRBJ2-2; 11 nucleotides align to TRBD1. J was trimmed by 6 bases and V by 10 bases; bases with no gene match: 7. Germline CDR1 reads SNHLY; CDR2 reads FYNNEI. The CDR3 is 14 residues long. As DNA, the CDR3 is TGTGCCATCCTAGGACAGGGGGCTCCCGGGGAGCTGTTTTTT. Its protein is CAILGQGAPGELFF.

The chain joins TRBV5-1 to TRBJ2-7, with D tentatively TRBD1 (6 bases). This CDR3 contains 14 residues. Germline V lookup: CDR1 SGHRS, CDR2 YFSETQ. Trimming stripped 2 bases from V and 4 bases from J, with 13 bases between. For the CDR3, the DNA is TGCGCCAGCAGCTTTTCGACAGGAAAATACGAGCAGTACTTC. It translates to CASSFSTGKYEQYF.

The rearrangement joins TRBV4-1 to TRBJ2-1; D is ambiguous. The CDR3 sequence is 14 residues long. Trimming pared 4 bases from V and 1 base from J, leaving 8 bases between. From germline, CDR1 is MGHRA and CDR2 YSYEKL. The CDR3 DNA reads as TGCGCCAGCAGCCCCTCGTCTTCCTACAATGAGCAGTTCTTC. It translates to CASSPSSSYNEQFF.

CDR3 loop: CASSPRSGTYNEQFF. CDR3 coding DNA: TGTGCCAGCAGCCCCAGGAGCGGGACCTACAATGAGCAGTTCTTC. This chain uses TRBV6-6 with TRBJ2-1; 7 nucleotides match TRBD2. Germline values: CDR1 MNHNY, CDR2 SVGAGI (reference sequence). The V and J ends lost 6 bases and 2 bases, in that order; junction bases with no gene match: 7. There are 15 residues in the CDR3.

This clone is a singleton in its sample. The chain links TRBV10-3 to TRBJ2-7; 7 bases fit TRBD1. With 6 bases clipped from V and 3 bases from J, the junction kept 5 bases outside the gene matches. Per germline, CDR1 ENHRY and CDR2 SYGVKD. This CDR3 contains 13 residues. CDR3 bases: TGTGCCATCAGGACGGGACAGAGCTACGAGCAGTACTTC. Encoded protein: CAIRTGQSYEQYF.

The chain employs TRBV28 and TRBJ1-1; 7 bases agree with TRBD1. Unmatched junction bases numbered 6, after V lost 4 bases and J lost 1 base. The CDR3 runs 15 residues. CDR1 and CDR2 (germline): MDHEN, SYDVKM. This CDR3 reads CASSSRTGENTEAFF. The CDR3 nucleotides are TGTGCCAGCAGTTCCCGGACAGGAGAGAACACTGAAGCTTTCTTT.

The genes are TRBV27 and TRBJ2-7, with a weak D call TRBD1 (6 bases). The CDR3 totals 13 residues. Trimming left V 6 bases short and J 6 bases short, with 15 bases between. Germline lookup yields CDR1 MNHEY and CDR2 SMNVEV (reference sequence). DNA of the CDR3: TGTGCCAGCAGGTCCGACACCAGGGGCGAGCAGTACTTC. Translation gives CASRSDTRGEQYF.

This rearrangement joins TRBV9 to TRBJ1-2, with 10 bases matching TRBD1. The CDR3 has 17 residues. V trimming: 0 bases; J trimming: 3 bases; junction bases outside the gene matches: 8. CDR1 is SGDLS, CDR2 YYNGEE, per germline. CDR3 amino acids: CASSVGGQGGGYYGYTF. The CDR3 bases are TGTGCCAGCAGCGTAGGAGGACAGGGGGGTGGCTACTATGGCTACACCTTC.

The chain couples TRBV7-6 to TRBJ1-5; TRBD1 agrees at 9 bases. The J segment lost 6 bases and the V segment lost 3 bases, leaving 6 bases of the junction unmatched. The germline CDR1 and CDR2 sequences are SGHVS and FNYEAQ. This CDR3 contains 15 residues. CDR3 sequence (DNA): TGTGCCAGCAGCTTTGGGACAGGGATGGGTCAGCCCCAGCATTTT. Its translation is CASSFGTGMGQPQHF.

The gene calls are TRBV28 and TRBJ2-3, with D unclear. The CDR3 is 17 residues long. Trimming stripped 4 bases from V and 0 bases from J, with 17 bases between. Germline CDR1 reads MDHEN; CDR2 reads SYDVKM. The CDR3, as DNA: TGTGCCAGCAGTTCCCCACGGAGATTAACTAGCACAGATACGCAGTATTTT. Protein product: CASSSPRRLTSTDTQYF.

The chain uses TRBV9 and TRBJ2-1, with unresolved D. The CDR3 contains 14 residues. Trimming shortened V by 0 bases and J by 10 bases, and 14 bases separated the two germline ends. The germline gives CDR1 SGDLS, CDR2 YYNGEE. CDR3 nucleotides: TGTGCCAGCAGCGTAGAAGTTCGAGATCTCGAGCAGTTCTTC. Translating it yields CASSVEVRDLEQFF.

The V gene is TRBV6-6, the J gene TRBJ2-3, with D possibly matching TRBD2 (5 bases). Germline-derived CDR1 and CDR2 are MNHNY and SVGAGI (reference sequence). This CDR3 is built from 16 residues. V shed 4 bases and J shed 6 bases, with 20 bases lying between them. Written as DNA, the CDR3 is TGTGCCAGCAGTTCATACCGGGAAGATCAGAGGGATACGCAGTATTTT. As protein: CASSSYREDQRDTQYF.

The chain joins TRBV4-1 to TRBJ1-6, with no clear D. V was trimmed by 4 bases and J by 0 bases, leaving 10 bases between them. The CDR3 is made up of 16 amino acids. Germline assignment: CDR1 MGHRA and CDR2 YSYEKL. The CDR3 region is CASSPDGSSYNSPLHF. The CDR3 DNA sequence: TGCGCCAGCAGCCCGGACGGGAGCTCCTATAATTCACCCCTCCACTTT.

This clone was seen repeatedly, ten times or more. The V gene is TRBV27, the J gene TRBJ1-2; TRBD1 matches 9 bases. CDR1 MNHEY and CDR2 SMNVEV come from the germline V gene (reference sequence). Losses at the gene ends were 4 bases for V and 0 bases for J; bases not matched to a gene: 6. This CDR3 is 16 amino acids long. This CDR3 is CASSSLQGAANYGYTF. The CDR3 DNA is TGTGCCAGCAGTTCTTTACAGGGGGCAGCTAACTATGGCTACACCTTC.

The chain joins TRBV28 to TRBJ2-7; tentative D call: TRBD1 (6 bases). Trimming pared 7 bases from V and 0 bases from J, leaving 10 bases between. The CDR3 consists of 13 residues. In germline, CDR1 is MDHEN, CDR2 SYDVKM. The CDR3 here is CASITGSSYEQYF. The CDR3 DNA is TGTGCCAGCATTACAGGGTCCTCCTACGAGCAGTACTTC. Supplemented by reference TRBV28 and TRBJ2-7, the full variable domain reads DVKVTQSSRYLVKRTGEKVFLECVQDMDHENMFWYRQDPGLGLRLIYFSYDVKMKEKGDIPEGYSVSREKKERFSLILESASTNQTSMYLCASITGSSYEQYFGPGTRLTVT.

The rearrangement uses TRBV6-1 and TRBJ2-1; tentative D call: TRBD1 (6 bases). V gave up 0 bases and J gave up 6 bases, with 9 bases separating them. The CDR3 contains 14 residues. Germline values: CDR1 MNHNS, CDR2 SASEGT. The CDR3 region is CASSEAWDTNEQFF. In nucleotides, the CDR3 is TGTGCCAGCAGTGAAGCCTGGGACACCAATGAGCAGTTCTTC.